This T cell receptor (beta chain) was captured in a study of shared clonotypes between healthy human individuals. The genomic DNA of each subset was split evenly across several immunoSEQ plates. Here immunoSEQ multiplex PCR was the method, and the copy in TCRdb shows in-frame clones only, minus some. This table holds roughly 2.2 million clones, around 92% found once. This clone was seen once. Its cognate antigen is unknown. The sample holds other DNA sequences that translate to the same CDR3. Study conclusions and caveats: Sharing across four donors was highest in naive CD4 (roughly 5%) and lowest in memory CD8 (0.4%).

This CDR3 is built from 13 residues. The V gene's germline CDR1 is MDHEN and CDR2 SYDVKM. Trimming removed 6 bases from V and 4 bases from J, with 12 bases in between. All donors were Caucasian adults living in Nashville, Tennessee. The specimen sequenced was naive CD4+ T cells from PBMCs. Subset denoted: CD45RA+ positively selected. The sequence derives from a man younger than 35 in good health. Some clones in this sample may be carry-over from other donors' samples. The V gene is TRBV28, the J gene TRBJ1-2, with D hard to call. The CDR3 DNA follows: TGTGCCAGCAGGGCTGGAGGTGGCTATGGCTACACCTTC. Translating it yields CASRAGGGYGYTF.